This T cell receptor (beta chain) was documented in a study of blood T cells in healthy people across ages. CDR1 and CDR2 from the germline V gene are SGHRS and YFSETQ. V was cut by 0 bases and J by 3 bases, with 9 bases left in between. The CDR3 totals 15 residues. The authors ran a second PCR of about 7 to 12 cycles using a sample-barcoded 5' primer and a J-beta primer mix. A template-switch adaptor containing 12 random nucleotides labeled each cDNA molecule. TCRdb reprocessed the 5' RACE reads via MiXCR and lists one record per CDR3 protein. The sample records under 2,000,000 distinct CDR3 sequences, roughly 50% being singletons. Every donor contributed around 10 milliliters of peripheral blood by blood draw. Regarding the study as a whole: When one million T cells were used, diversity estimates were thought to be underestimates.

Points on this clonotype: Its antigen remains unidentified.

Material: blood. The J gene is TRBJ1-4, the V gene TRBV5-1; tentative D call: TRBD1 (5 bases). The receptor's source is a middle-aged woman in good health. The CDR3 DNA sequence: TGCGCCAGCAGCTTGGAAGTGGGGGCTAATGAAAAACTGTTTTTT. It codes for CASSLEVGANEKLFF.